A single sample is the source of the 17 T cell receptor beta chains below, sequenced in a study of shared clonotypes between healthy human individuals. This table comes from immunoSEQ multiplex PCR, and its TCRdb copy is limited to in-frame clones, with some not included. The sample shows some 2.4 million clones, 93% of them seen only once. Material: naive CD4+ T cells from PBMCs. Indicated subset: CD45RA+ positively selected. These TCRs come from a man in his late teens or twenties in good health. Some clones in this sample may be carry-over from other donors' samples.

The gene calls are TRBV9 and TRBJ2-1, with D maybe TRBD2 (5 bases). This CDR3 spans 14 amino acids. V was cut by 0 bases and J by 4 bases, with 8 bases left in between. Germline CDR1 is SGDLS and CDR2 is YYNGEE. In DNA, the CDR3 is TGTGCCAGCAGCGTAGATGGGGAGTACAATGAGCAGTTCTTC. Amino acids: CASSVDGEYNEQFF.

This sequence joins TRBV2 and TRBJ2-3, with 14 positions matching TRBD2. The J segment lost 5 bases and the V segment lost 2 bases, leaving 3 bases of the junction unmatched. Germline V lookup: CDR1 SNHLY, CDR2 FYNNEI. CDR3 length: 16 residues. For the CDR3, the DNA is TGTGCCAGCAGTGAACTGGGGACTAGCGGGGGAGATACGCAGTATTTT. The encoded protein is CASSELGTSGGDTQYF.

The chain recombines TRBV5-1 with TRBJ1-3; 8 nucleotides align to TRBD1. V was pared by 2 bases and J by 2 bases, with 9 bases of the junction left unmatched. The CDR3 has 17 amino acids. Germline CDR1 is SGHRS and CDR2 is YFSETQ. The CDR3 DNA follows: TGCGCCAGCAGCTTACCACAAACAGGGGGTACTGGAAACACCATATATTTT. Translation gives CASSLPQTGGTGNTIYF. The full variable domain, its missing parts supplied by reference TRBV5-1 and TRBJ1-3, is KAGVTQTPRYLIKTRGQQVTLSCSPISGHRSVSWYQQTPGQGLQFLFEYFSETQRNKGNFPGRFSGRQFSNSRSEMNVSTLELGDSALYLCASSLPQTGGTGNTIYFGEGSWLTVV.

The rearrangement joins TRBV27 to TRBJ2-2, with a tentative D call TRBD2 (5 bases). Germline values: CDR1 MNHEY, CDR2 SMNVEV (reference sequence). V was pared by 5 bases and J by 7 bases, with 26 bases between. The length of the CDR3 is 18 residues. The CDR3 DNA reads TGTGCCAGCAGTCCCCTGGGTCCCCCTGGGCATCGGGGCGGGGAGCTGTTTTTT. Protein sequence: CASSPLGPPGHRGGELFF.

The CDR3 DNA follows: TGCGCCAGCAGCTTGGCGGCAGGGGAGTCACCCCTCCACTTT. This encodes CASSLAAGESPLHF. The chain has TRBV5-1 and TRBJ1-6; D might be TRBD1 (6 bases). V was cut by 0 bases and J by 10 bases, with 11 bases left in between. The CDR3 loop spans 14 amino acids. Germline CDR1 SGHRS, CDR2 YFSETQ.

Concerning this clone itself: This CDR3 is also generated by other DNA sequences in the sample. The rearrangement uses TRBV7-2 and TRBJ2-1, with TRBD2 identical over 8 bases. Germline CDR1 and CDR2: SGHTA and FQGNSA. Unmatched junction bases numbered 1, after V lost 1 base and J lost 2 bases. The CDR3 is 15 amino acids. The CDR3 here is CASSLGAGAYNEQFF. The CDR3 DNA reads as TGTGCCAGCAGCTTAGGAGCGGGAGCCTACAATGAGCAGTTCTTC. The full variable domain, completed using reference TRBV7-2 and TRBJ2-1, is GAGVSQSPSNKVTEKGKDVELRCDPISGHTALYWYRQSLGQGLEFLIYFQGNSAPDKSGLPSDRFSAERTGGSVSTLTIQRTQQEDSAVYLCASSLGAGAYNEQFFGPGTRLTVL.

This rearrangement joins TRBV4-3 to TRBJ2-7; possible D gene TRBD2, 5 bases. V was cut by 0 bases and J by 0 bases, with 12 bases left in between. CDR1 is LGHNA, CDR2 YSLEER, per germline. The CDR3 is 16 residues long. CDR3 nucleotide sequence: TGCGCCAGCAGCCAAGATCTTGTCGGGGTCTCCTACGAGCAGTACTTC. It translates to CASSQDLVGVSYEQYF.

This clone has more than one count but fewer than ten. The CDR3 is CASSPGQGADTQYF. As DNA, the CDR3 is TGTGCCAGCAGCCCGGGACAGGGGGCAGATACGCAGTATTTT. This chain connects TRBV5-4 to TRBJ2-3; 11 bases fit TRBD1. The germline gives CDR1 SGHNT, CDR2 YYREEE (reference sequence). CDR3 length: 14 residues. The junction had 2 bases not matched to a gene; V was cut back by 4 bases and J by 4 bases.

This chain links TRBV4-1 with TRBJ2-1; perhaps TRBD1 as D (5 bases). Germline loops: CDR1 MGHRA, CDR2 YSYEKL. CDR3 size: 15 residues. V shed 1 base and J shed 8 bases, with 15 bases lying between them. CDR3 residues: CASSQVWRKGDEQFF. CDR3 DNA sequence: TGCGCCAGCAGCCAAGTATGGCGAAAAGGGGATGAGCAGTTCTTC.

This clone was seen a single time. The V and J genes are TRBV7-9 and TRBJ2-1, with 8 bases matching TRBD2. The CDR3 is made up of 14 amino acids. The ends lost 7 bases at V and 2 bases at J; junction bases unmatched: 4. Germline V gene lookup returns CDR1 SEHNR and CDR2 FQNEAQ (reference sequence). CDR3 sequence: CASKGGRTYNEQFF. CDR3 DNA sequence: TGTGCCAGCAAGGGCGGGAGGACCTACAATGAGCAGTTCTTC. Variable domain in full (rest from reference TRBV7-9 and TRBJ2-1): DTGVSQNPRHKITKRGQNVTFRCDPISEHNRLYWYRQTLGQGPEFLTYFQNEAQLEKSRLLSDRFSAERPKGSFSTLEIQRTEQGDSAMYLCASKGGRTYNEQFFGPGTRLTVL.

The rearrangement links TRBV28 to TRBJ2-1; 7 bases align to TRBD2. This CDR3 is 16 amino acids long. V lost 7 bases and J lost 3; bases outside the gene matches: 12. Germline-derived CDR1 and CDR2 are MDHEN and SYDVKM. The CDR3 DNA is TGTGCCAGCACTTTCAGCGCCTGGGACTACTACAATGAGCAGTTCTTC. Residues: CASTFSAWDYYNEQFF.

The CDR3 nucleotides read TGTGCCAGCAGCTTGGGAGTGAATGGAAACACCATATATTTT. Protein sequence: CASSLGVNGNTIYF. V and J are TRBV5-4 and TRBJ1-3, with D uncertain. The CDR3 contains 14 residues. Trimming stripped 0 bases from V and 3 bases from J, with 7 bases between. Germline lookup yields CDR1 SGHNT and CDR2 YYREEE (reference sequence).

V usage is TRBV14 and J usage is TRBJ2-3, with 8 bases matching TRBD2. Germline lookup yields CDR1 SGHDN and CDR2 FVKESK. CDR3 size: 14 residues. J gave up 5 bases and V 1 base, and 2 bases lay outside the gene matches. CDR3 in amino acids: CASSQVAGGDTQYF. DNA of the CDR3: TGTGCCAGCAGCCAAGTTGCGGGAGGAGATACGCAGTATTTT.

The chain carries TRBV5-1 and TRBJ1-2; weak D call: TRBD1 (5 bases). The CDR3 length is 14 residues. Germline CDR1 and CDR2: SGHRS and YFSETQ. Trimming pared 3 bases from V and 4 bases from J, leaving 13 bases between. The CDR3, as DNA: TGCGCCAGCAGCTCCGGGACCGTACTCTATGGCTACACCTTC. Amino acid sequence: CASSSGTVLYGYTF.

This clone has a single count. The chain is built from TRBV19 and TRBJ2-7; TRBD1 matches at 7 bases. CDR3 length: 16 residues. V lost 4 bases to trimming and J lost 6 bases; unmatched junction nucleotides: 15. Germline V lookup: CDR1 LNHDA, CDR2 SQIVND (reference sequence). The CDR3 DNA is TGTGCCAGTAGTACACCCTCAACAGGGGTCCTGGGCGAGCAGTACTTC. This gives the protein CASSTPSTGVLGEQYF.

This clone was seen once. The CDR3 DNA sequence: TGTGCCAGCATTTCTAGGGCCGGGGCTGAAGCTTTCTTT. Protein sequence: CASISRAGAEAFF. The chain has TRBV6-1 and TRBJ1-1; no firm D call. This CDR3 is 13 amino acids long. Germline-derived CDR1 and CDR2 are MNHNS and SASEGT. V was shortened by 7 bases and J by 6 bases, with 15 bases between the two germline ends.

The chain recombines TRBV5-1 with TRBJ2-5, with D maybe TRBD1 (6 bases). The CDR3 loop spans 15 amino acids. Germline V CDR1 and CDR2: SGHRS, YFSETQ. V lost 3 bases and J lost 3, with 15 bases in between. The CDR3 coding sequence is TGCGCCAGCAGCTGGGGGCCCGACCCCGAAGAGACCCAGTACTTC. Translated: CASSWGPDPEETQYF.